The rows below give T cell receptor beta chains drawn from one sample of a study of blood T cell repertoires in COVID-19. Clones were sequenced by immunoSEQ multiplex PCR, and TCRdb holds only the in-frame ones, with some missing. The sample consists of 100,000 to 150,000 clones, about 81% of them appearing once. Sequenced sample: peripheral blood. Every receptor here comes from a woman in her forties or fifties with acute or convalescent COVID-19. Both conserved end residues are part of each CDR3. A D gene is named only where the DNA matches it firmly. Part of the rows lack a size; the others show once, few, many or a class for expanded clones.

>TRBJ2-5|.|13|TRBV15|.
CATSGRQPETQYF
TGTGCCACCAGCGGCAGACAGCCGGAGACCCAGTACTTC
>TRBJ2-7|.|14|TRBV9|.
CASSAQAGGYEQYF
TGTGCCAGCAGCGCACAAGCGGGCGGTTACGAGCAGTACTTC
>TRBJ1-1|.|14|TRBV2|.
CASNTGTLNTEAFF
TGTGCCAGCAACACCGGGACATTGAACACTGAAGCTTTCTTT
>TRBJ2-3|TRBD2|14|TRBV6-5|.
CASSGTSGRDTQYF
TGTGCCAGCAGCGGGACTAGCGGGAGAGATACGCAGTATTTT
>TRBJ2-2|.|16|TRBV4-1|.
CASSQEYRVDTGELFF
TGCGCCAGCAGCCAAGAATACAGGGTAGACACCGGGGAGCTGTTTTTT
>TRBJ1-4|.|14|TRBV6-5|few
CASSFRVTNEKLFF
TGTGCCAGCAGTTTCAGGGTAACTAATGAAAAACTGTTTTTT
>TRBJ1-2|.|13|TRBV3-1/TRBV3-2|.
CASSLTVNYGYTF
TGTGCCAGCAGCCTGACAGTTAACTATGGCTACACCTTC
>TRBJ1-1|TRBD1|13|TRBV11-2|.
CASSRQGAVEAFF
TGTGCCAGCTCAAGACAGGGAGCGGTTGAAGCTTTCTTT
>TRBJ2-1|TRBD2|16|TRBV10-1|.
CASSPPRGAGHNEQFF
TGCGCCAGCAGCCCCCCCCGTGGAGCGGGACACAATGAGCAGTTCTTC
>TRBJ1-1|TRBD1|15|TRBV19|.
CASSTRDRGNTEAFF
TGTGCCAGTAGTACCCGGGACAGGGGGAACACTGAAGCTTTCTTT
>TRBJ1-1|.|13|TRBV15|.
CATSRDLTAEAFF
TGTGCCACCAGCAGAGATTTGACAGCAGAAGCTTTCTTT
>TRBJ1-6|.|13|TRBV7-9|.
CASSLQGNSPLHF
TGTGCCAGCAGCTTACAGGGTAATTCACCCCTCCACTTT
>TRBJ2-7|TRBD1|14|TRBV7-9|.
CASSSWTGVGEQYF
TGTGCCAGCAGCTCGTGGACAGGGGTAGGCGAGCAGTACTTC
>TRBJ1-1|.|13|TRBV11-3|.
CASSLDERTEAFF
TGTGCCAGCAGCTTAGATGAGAGGACTGAAGCTTTCTTT
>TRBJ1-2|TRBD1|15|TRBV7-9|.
CASSLGQPPDYGYTF
TGTGCCAGCAGCCTGGGACAGCCCCCAGACTATGGCTACACCTTC
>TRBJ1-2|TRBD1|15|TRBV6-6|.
CASSRGQGVADGYTF
TGTGCCAGCAGTCGCGGACAGGGGGTGGCGGATGGCTACACCTTC
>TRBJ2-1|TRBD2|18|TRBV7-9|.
CASSLARLAGDLYNEQFF
TGTGCCAGCAGCTTAGCCCGCCTAGCGGGAGACTTATACAATGAGCAGTTCTTC
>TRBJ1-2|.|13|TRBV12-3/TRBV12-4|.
CASSYGPAGGYTF
TGTGCCAGCAGTTACGGGCCCGCGGGCGGCTACACCTTC
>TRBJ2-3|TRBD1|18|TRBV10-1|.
CASSELSAGTGGADTQYF
TGCGCCAGCAGTGAGTTGAGCGCCGGGACAGGCGGCGCAGATACGCAGTATTTT
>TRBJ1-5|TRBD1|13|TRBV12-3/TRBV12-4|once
CASSLQGVQPQHF
TGTGCCAGCAGTTTACAGGGGGTTCAGCCCCAGCATTTT
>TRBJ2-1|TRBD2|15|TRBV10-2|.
CASSERTRAYNEQFF
TGCGCCAGCAGTGAGAGGACTAGAGCCTACAATGAGCAGTTCTTC
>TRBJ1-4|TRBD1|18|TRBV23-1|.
CASSQPRPGTVKDEKLFF
TGCGCCAGCAGTCAACCCCGGCCGGGGACAGTAAAAGATGAAAAACTGTTTTTT
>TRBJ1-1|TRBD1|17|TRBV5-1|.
CASSLGGTANVNTEAFF
TGCGCCAGCAGCTTGGGAGGGACAGCCAACGTTAACACTGAAGCTTTCTTT
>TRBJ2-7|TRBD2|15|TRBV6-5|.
CASRKRERTTYEQYF
TGTGCCAGCAGGAAGCGGGAGCGAACCACCTACGAGCAGTACTTC
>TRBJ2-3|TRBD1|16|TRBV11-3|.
CASSEAGTGTTDTQYF
TGTGCCAGCAGCGAAGCCGGGACAGGGACCACAGATACGCAGTATTTT
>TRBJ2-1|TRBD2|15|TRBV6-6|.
CASNSGRANYNEQFF
TGTGCCAGCAACAGCGGGAGGGCCAACTACAATGAGCAGTTCTTC
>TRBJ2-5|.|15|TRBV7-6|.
CASSLARWKQETQYF
TGTGCCAGCAGCTTAGCGCGGTGGAAACAAGAGACCCAGTACTTC
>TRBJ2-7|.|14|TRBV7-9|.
CASSSAESSYEQYF
TGTGCCAGCAGCTCCGCGGAGAGCTCCTACGAGCAGTACTTC
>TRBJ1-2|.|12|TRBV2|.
CASSERVRGYTF
TGTGCCAGCAGTGAGAGGGTCCGGGGCTACACCTTC
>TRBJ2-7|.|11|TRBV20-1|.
CSARGVEGQYF
TGCAGTGCGAGAGGTGTAGAGGGGCAGTACTTC
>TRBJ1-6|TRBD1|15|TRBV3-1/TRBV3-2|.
CASSLSPGGNSPLHF
TGTGCCAGCAGCCTCTCCCCAGGGGGGAATTCACCCCTCCACTTT
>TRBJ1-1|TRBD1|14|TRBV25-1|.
CASSDRTGGTEAFF
TGTGCCAGCAGTGACAGGACAGGGGGGACTGAAGCTTTCTTT
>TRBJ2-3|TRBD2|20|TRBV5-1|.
CASSLVPGRWASGNTDTQYF
TGCGCCAGCAGCTTAGTTCCCGGACGGTGGGCTAGCGGTAACACAGATACGCAGTATTTT
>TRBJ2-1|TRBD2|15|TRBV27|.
CASSFGVAGFYEQFF
TGTGCCAGCAGTTTTGGGGTAGCGGGTTTTTATGAGCAGTTCTTC
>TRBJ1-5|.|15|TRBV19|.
CASSLRILSNQPQHF
TGTGCCAGTAGTCTCAGAATCCTTAGCAATCAGCCCCAGCATTTT
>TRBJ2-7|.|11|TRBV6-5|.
CASSDSYEQYF
TGTGCCAGCTCGGACAGCTACGAGCAGTACTTC
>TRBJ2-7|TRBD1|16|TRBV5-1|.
CASSLGVTGGLDEQYF
TGCGCCAGCAGCTTGGGGGTGACAGGGGGCCTGGACGAGCAGTACTTC
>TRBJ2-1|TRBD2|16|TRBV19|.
CASSMLAGKSYNEQFF
TGTGCCAGTAGTATGCTAGCGGGCAAATCCTACAATGAGCAGTTCTTC
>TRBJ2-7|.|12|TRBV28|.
CASSLSGFEQYF
TGTGCCAGCAGTTTATCAGGGTTCGAGCAGTACTTC
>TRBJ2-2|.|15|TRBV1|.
CTSSPRTGGNGELFF
TGCACCAGCAGTCCTCGGACAGGGGGTAACGGGGAGCTGTTTTTT
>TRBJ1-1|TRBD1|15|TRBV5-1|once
CASSLGGTGGTEAFF
TGCGCCAGTAGCTTGGGTGGGACAGGGGGCACTGAAGCTTTCTTT
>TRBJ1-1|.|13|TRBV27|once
CASSSGRSAEAFF
TGTGCCAGCAGCTCGGGGAGGAGTGCTGAAGCTTTCTTT
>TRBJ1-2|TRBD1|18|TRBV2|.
CASSEPLTGTGSRDGYTF
TGTGCCAGCAGTGAACCGCTCACCGGGACAGGGTCTAGAGATGGCTACACCTTC